What follows are 10 T cell receptor beta chains derived from one specimen sequenced in a study of blood T cell repertoires in COVID-19. Using immunoSEQ multiplex PCR, the repertoire was profiled, and TCRdb retains in-frame clones only, with some absent. The sample lists over 65,000 clones, approximately 92% occurring once. Material: peripheral blood. Source of these receptors: a woman of 80 years or more with acute or convalescent COVID-19.

This rearrangement joins TRBV6-5 to TRBJ2-1; 14 bases align to TRBD2. This CDR3 is 15 amino acids long. CDR1 and CDR2 (germline): MNHEY, SVGAGI. V trimming: 5 bases; J trimming: 13 bases; junction bases outside the gene matches: 10. CDR3 DNA sequence: TGTGCCAGCAGTCCGACTAGCGGGGGGGGCCTACTTCAGTTCTTC. This codes for CASSPTSGGGLLQFF.

The V and J genes are TRBV24-1 and TRBJ2-1; possible D gene TRBD2, 5 bases. The CDR3 has 14 amino acids. V lost 4 bases and J lost 1, with 7 bases in between. From germline, CDR1 is KGHDR and CDR2 SFDVKD. CDR3 loop: CATSEAGSYNEQFF. The CDR3, as DNA: TGTGCCACCAGTGAGGCGGGTTCCTACAATGAGCAGTTCTTC.

The V call is TRBV18, the J call TRBJ2-7; the D gene is possibly TRBD1 (6 bases). The CDR3 totals 15 residues. Trimming shortened V by 2 bases and J by 6 bases, and 17 bases separated the two germline ends. CDR1 and CDR2 from the germline V gene are KGHSH and LQKENI. In DNA, the CDR3 is TGTGCCAGCTCACCATGGTTAGGGGGTGTGGGCGAGCAGTACTTC. The encoded protein is CASSPWLGGVGEQYF.

V gene TRBV5-1 combines with J gene TRBJ1-2; 7 positions match TRBD1. V was pared by 4 bases and J by 2 bases, with 2 bases of the junction left unmatched. CDR3 length: 13 amino acids. Germline CDR1 SGHRS, CDR2 YFSETQ. The DNA for the CDR3 is TGCGCCAGCAGCCAGGGGGGAAACTATGGCTACACCTTC. The encoded protein is CASSQGGNYGYTF. Variable domain in full (rest from reference TRBV5-1 and TRBJ1-2): KAGVTQTPRYLIKTRGQQVTLSCSPISGHRSVSWYQQTPGQGLQFLFEYFSETQRNKGNFPGRFSGRQFSNSRSEMNVSTLELGDSALYLCASSQGGNYGYTFGSGTRLTVV.

The gene calls are TRBV20-1 and TRBJ2-1, with 8 bases matching TRBD2. Germline CDR1 reads DFQATT; CDR2 reads SNEGSKA (reference sequence). V was pared by 3 bases and J by 4 bases, with 5 bases of the junction left unmatched. This CDR3 has 14 residues. In nucleotides, the CDR3 is TGCAGTGCTAGTCTCCAGCGGGGGTACAATGAGCAGTTCTTC. Translating it yields CSASLQRGYNEQFF.

The chain employs TRBV7-2 and TRBJ2-1, with TRBD2 matching 10 bases. V lost 1 base, J lost 4 bases, and 1 base stayed unmatched. Germline V gives CDR1 SGHTA, CDR2 FQGNSA. The CDR3 loop spans 15 amino acids. Here the CDR3 reads CASSLGTSGYNEQFF. The CDR3 nucleotides are TGTGCCAGCAGCTTAGGGACTAGCGGTTACAATGAGCAGTTCTTC.

This chain links TRBV27 with TRBJ2-1, with a weak D call TRBD1 (5 bases). CDR1 is MNHEY, CDR2 SMNVEV, per germline (reference sequence). The CDR3 covers 14 residues. Between the trimmed V and J ends, which lost 10 bases and 2 bases, there was a span of 15 bases. In DNA form, the CDR3 reads TGTGCCACCGCGATAGGGGTTACCTACAATGAGCAGTTCTTC. Translated: CATAIGVTYNEQFF.

The rearrangement joins TRBV2 to TRBJ2-1, with D possibly being TRBD2 (6 bases). The V gene's germline CDR1 is SNHLY and CDR2 FYNNEI. V was cut by 6 bases and J by 7 bases, with 7 bases left in between. CDR3 length: 11 residues. CDR3 nucleotide sequence: TGTGCCAGCAGGGCGGGGAATGAGCAGTTCTTC. Its translation is CASRAGNEQFF.

The V call is TRBV9, the J call TRBJ2-5; weak D call: TRBD1 (6 bases). Germline V gene lookup returns CDR1 SGDLS and CDR2 YYNGEE. The CDR3 runs 16 residues. V dropped 1 base and J dropped 5 bases, with 18 bases sitting between them. The CDR3 sequence: CASSVSVFSGVETQYF. The CDR3 DNA is TGTGCCAGCAGCGTAAGCGTTTTCTCAGGGGTCGAGACCCAGTACTTC. Using reference TRBV9 and TRBJ2-5 for the parts outside the CDR3, the full variable domain is DSGVTQTPKHLITATGQRVTLRCSPRSGDLSVYWYQQSLDQGLQFLIQYYNGEERAKGNILERFSAQQFPDLHSELNLSSLELGDSALYFCASSVSVFSGVETQYFGPGTRLLVL.

This clone was recorded only once. The V gene is TRBV19, the J gene TRBJ1-5; TRBD1 agrees at 8 bases. The CDR3 contains 17 residues. From germline, CDR1 is LNHDA and CDR2 SQIVND (reference sequence). The trim removed 6 bases at V and 3 bases at J, leaving 13 bases unmatched. CDR3: CASRHKTGTGHNQPQHF. The DNA for the CDR3 is TGTGCCAGTAGACACAAGACAGGGACAGGTCACAATCAGCCCCAGCATTTT.